This T cell receptor beta chain was retrieved from a study of OX40 agonist ivuxolimab in advanced cancers. Looking at the study overall: Ivuxolimab was a fully human IgG2 agonistic monoclonal antibody targeting the costimulatory receptor OX40 (CD134). Prior anti-PD-1, anti-PD-L1 or anti-CTLA-4 therapy was permitted, and less than 45% of dose-escalation patients had received checkpoint inhibitors. The purpose of peripheral TCRbeta sequencing was to test whether ivuxolimab changed TCR sequence diversity and led to clonal T-cell expansion. In the dose-escalation cohort, 75% to 90% of patients were male, and the mean age was around 60 years with a range of about 20 to 80. Partial responses were achieved by three dose-escalation patients, of whom one had hepatocellular carcinoma and two had cutaneous melanoma. Intravenous ivuxolimab was administered to patients every 2 weeks at six dose levels: 0.01, 0.1, 0.3, 1.5, 3 and 10 mg/kg. The monotherapy dose-escalation portion (N of about 52 patients) of the phase I ivuxolimab trial is reported in the paper. Of the 50 to 55 dose-escalation patients, hepatocellular carcinoma was present in about 20, melanoma in approximately 15, renal cell carcinoma in 9 and head and neck cancer in 9. The study at large found these results: The antigen specificity of the peripheral T cells that underwent clonal expansion was not determined. In partial responders in the 0.1-3.0 mg/kg groups, normalized peripheral clonal expansion was found to be among the lowest, especially among CD8+ T cells. At doses of 0.1 to 3.0 mg/kg, clonal expansion of both CD4+ and CD8+ blood T cells was observed from baseline to week 6. After ivuxolimab, more expanded clones were found on average in CD8+ T cells than in CD4+ T cells. Low levels of normalized T-cell clonal expansion were also shown by some nonresponding patients.

The trial excluded patients who had a history of autoimmune disease or were on systemic immunosuppression. In every dose cohort, peripheral blood was drawn for TCR sequencing at baseline, cycle 4 day 1, and cycle 7 day 1. Samples came from an open-label, multicenter, first-in-human phase I dose-escalation trial of ivuxolimab. Adults with locally advanced or metastatic melanoma, renal cell, hepatocellular, or head and neck squamous cell carcinoma were enrolled in the trial. Before TCR sequencing, CD4+ and CD8+ T cells were separately sorted from peripheral blood. Genomic DNA was extracted from sorted cells for sequencing of the TCRbeta CDR3 region. TCRbeta CDR3 regions were sequenced using the immunoSEQ Assay. TCRdb took over this immuneACCESS table, retaining in-frame rearrangements with V and J assigned. Such tables are incomplete; in checked studies, under half of the missing clones stem from an unresolved V gene, and the remainder is unexplained. This sample comprises approximately 59,000 clones, over 75% of them detected only once. Roughly 3% of the sample goes to the ten largest clones.

CDR1 SEHNR and CDR2 FQNEAQ are derived from the germline V gene (reference sequence). Clipping removes 5 bases from V and 3 bases from J, with 8 as the unmatched junction base count. The CDR3 covers 17 residues, taking in both the cysteine and the phenylalanine. Here the CDR3 DNA is all that survives: 51 bases in frame from base 1. On this clone itself: There is no known antigen for this receptor. The sample holds no much larger clone one base away, and base qualities are not on file.

The sequence derives from an adult with an advanced solid tumor such as melanoma, head and neck, liver or kidney cancer. The sequencing here drew on CD4+ or CD8+ T cells sorted from blood, taken in a trial of the OX40 agonist ivuxolimab. This sequence uses TRBV7-9 and TRBJ2-1; TRBD2 matches 12 bases in the middle. In nucleotides, the sequence is TGTGCCAGCAGCCCTACTAGCGGGGGGAAAGACTACAATGAGCAGTTCTTC. Protein translation: CASSPTSGGKDYNEQFF.